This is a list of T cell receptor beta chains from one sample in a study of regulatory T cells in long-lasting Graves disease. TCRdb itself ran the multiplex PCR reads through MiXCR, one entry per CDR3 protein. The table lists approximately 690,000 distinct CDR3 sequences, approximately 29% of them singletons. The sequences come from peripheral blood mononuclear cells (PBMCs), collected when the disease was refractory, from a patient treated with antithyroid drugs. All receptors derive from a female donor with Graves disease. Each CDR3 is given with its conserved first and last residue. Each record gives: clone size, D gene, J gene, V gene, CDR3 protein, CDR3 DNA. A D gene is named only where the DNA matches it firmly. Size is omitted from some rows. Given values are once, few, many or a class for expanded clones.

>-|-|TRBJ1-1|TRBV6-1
CASSVRTPPDTEAFF
TGTGCCAGCAGTGTCCGGACACCTCCGGACACTGAAGCTTTCTTT
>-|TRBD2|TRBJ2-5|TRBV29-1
CSGGLAGTQYF
TGCAGCGGGGGGCTAGCGGGCACCCAGTACTTC
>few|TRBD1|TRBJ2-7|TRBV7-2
CAWDRGSPYEQYF
TGTGCCTGGGACAGGGGGTCACCCTACGAGCAGTACTTC
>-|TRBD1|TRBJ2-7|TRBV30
CAWGDRLYEQYF
TGTGCCTGGGGGGACAGGCTCTACGAGCAGTATTTC
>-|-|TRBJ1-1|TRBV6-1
CASSDGFRTEAFF
TGTGCCAGCAGTGATGGCTTTCGTACTGAAGCTTTCTTT
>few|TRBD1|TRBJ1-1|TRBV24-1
CATSDPGTGYTEAFF
TGTGCCACCAGTGACCCCGGGACAGGGTACACTGAAGCTTTCTTT
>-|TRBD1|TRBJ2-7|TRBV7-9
CASSPEAGGSYEQYF
TGTGCCAGCAGCCCAGAGGCAGGGGGCAGTTACGAGCAGTACTTC
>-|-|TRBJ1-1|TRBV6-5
CASSSPSTEAFF
TGTGCCAGCAGTTCCCCATCCACTGAAGCTTTCTTT
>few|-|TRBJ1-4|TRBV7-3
CASSGGAVEKLFF
TGTGCCAGCAGCGGCGGGGCAGTAGAAAAACTGTTTTTT
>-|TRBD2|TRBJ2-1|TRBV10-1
CASSEAGGHNEQFF
TGCGCCAGCAGTGAGGCGGGAGGCCACAATGAGCAGTTCTTC
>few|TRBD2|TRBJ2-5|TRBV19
CASSNSGMGKTQYF
TGTGCCAGTAGTAATAGCGGGATGGGCAAGACCCAGTACTTC
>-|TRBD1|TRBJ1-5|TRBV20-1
CSAKTGGNQPQHF
TGCAGTGCCAAAACAGGGGGCAATCAGCCCCAGCATTTT
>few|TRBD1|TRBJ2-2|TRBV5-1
CASSIDRVAGELFF
TGTGCCAGCAGCATAGACAGGGTGGCCGGGGAGCTGTTTTTT
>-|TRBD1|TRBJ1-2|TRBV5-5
CASSLTTGGVYGYTF
TGTGCCAGCAGCTTAACGACAGGGGGCGTCTATGGCTACACCTTC
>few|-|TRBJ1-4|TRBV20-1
CSAENTRGANQKLFF
TGCAGTGCTGAGAACACCAGGGGCGCTAATCAAAAACTGTTTTTT
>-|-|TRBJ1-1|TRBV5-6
CASSPLPGQAGTEAFF
TGTGCCAGCAGCCCCCTACCGGGGCAAGCGGGCACTGAAGCTTTCTTT
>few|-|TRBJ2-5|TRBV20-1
CSAEVGEAVGETQYF
TGCAGTGCTGAAGTCGGAGAGGCGGTGGGAGAGACCCAGTACTTC
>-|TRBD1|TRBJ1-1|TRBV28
CASRVDRGGMNTEAFF
TGTGCCAGCAGGGTAGACAGGGGCGGCATGAACACTGAAGCTTTCTTT
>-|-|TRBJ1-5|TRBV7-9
CASSLVAGRSNQPQHF
TGTGCCAGCAGCTTAGTAGCAGGGCGTAGCAATCAGCCCCAGCATTTT
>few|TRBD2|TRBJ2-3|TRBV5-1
CASSLLAAALNTQYF
TGCGCCAGCAGCTTACTAGCGGCGGCCCTAAATACGCAGTATTTT
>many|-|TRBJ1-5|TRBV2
CASSRETDNQPQHF
TGTGCCAGCAGTCGAGAGACAGACAATCAGCCCCAGCATTTT
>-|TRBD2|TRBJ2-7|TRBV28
CASNFDGLAGGRGQYEQYF
TGTGCCAGCAATTTCGACGGACTAGCGGGTGGAAGAGGCCAGTACGAGCAGTACTTC
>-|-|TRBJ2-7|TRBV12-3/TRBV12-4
CASSPTSSWAYEQYF
TGTGCCAGCAGTCCGACTTCTAGCTGGGCCTACGAGCAGTACTTC
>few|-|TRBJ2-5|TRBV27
CASSIWESGQETQYF
TGTGCCAGCTCAATTTGGGAGTCGGGCCAGGAGACCCAGTACTTC
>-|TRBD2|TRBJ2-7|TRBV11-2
CASSLEGLAGAYEQYF
TGTGCCAGCAGCTTAGAAGGACTAGCGGGGGCCTACGAGCAGTACTTC
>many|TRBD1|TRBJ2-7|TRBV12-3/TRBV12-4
CASRSGTGASSYEQYF
TGTGCCAGCAGATCCGGGACAGGGGCTTCCTCCTACGAGCAGTACTTC
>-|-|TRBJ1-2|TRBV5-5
CASSFLTVNYGHTF
TGTGCCAGCAGCTTTCTAACGGTGAACTATGGCCACACCTTC
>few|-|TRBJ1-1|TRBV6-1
CASSVYSGYTEAFF
TGTGCCAGCAGTGTCTATTCAGGGTACACTGAAGCTTTCTTT
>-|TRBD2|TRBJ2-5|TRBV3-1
CASSQENSGRGVETQYF
TGTGCCAGCAGCCAAGAAAATAGCGGGAGGGGGGTCGAGACCCAGTACTTC
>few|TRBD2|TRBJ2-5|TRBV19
CASSPTGRHQETQYF
TGTGCCAGTAGTCCGACCGGGAGGCACCAAGAGACCCAGTACTTC
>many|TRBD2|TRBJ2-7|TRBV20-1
CSAGLAGGSYEQYF
TGCAGTGCTGGACTAGCGGGAGGATCCTACGAGCAGTACTTC
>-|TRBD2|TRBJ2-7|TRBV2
CASSEYSGRLVEQYF
TGTGCCAGCAGTGAGTATAGCGGGAGACTGGTCGAGCAGTACTTC
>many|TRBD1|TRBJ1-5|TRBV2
CASSENRGRNQPQHF
TGTGCCAGCAGTGAAAACAGGGGGCGAAATCAGCCCCAGCATTTT
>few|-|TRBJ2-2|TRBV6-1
CASIDGSTGELFF
TGTGCCAGCATAGACGGGAGCACCGGGGAGCTGTTTTTT
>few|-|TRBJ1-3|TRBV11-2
CASHSTSSGNTIYF
TGTGCCAGCCACAGCACTTCCTCTGGAAACACCATATATTTT
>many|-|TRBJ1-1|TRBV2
CASSETRMNTEAFF
TGTGCCAGCAGTGAGACACGGATGAACACTGAAGCTTTCTTT
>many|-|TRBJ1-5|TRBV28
CASSPRTVNQPQHF
TGTGCCAGCAGTCCCCGGACGGTAAATCAGCCCCAGCATTTT